This record concerns one T cell receptor (beta chain) sequence. Its antigen remains unknown. These data originate in a study of T cells after yellow fever vaccination. Points from the study as a whole: Most clones from primary vaccination resurfaced after the booster (around 97% CD4, around 90% CD8).

Trimming cost V 0 bases and J 5 bases, with 19 bases left between them. Germline V gene lookup returns CDR1 SGHDN and CDR2 FVKESK. The CDR3 spans 17 residues. TCRdb itself ran the 5' RACE reads through MiXCR, one entry per CDR3 protein. The data show roughly 65,000 distinct CDR3 sequences, with around 6.2% seen just once and 2.2% held by the top ten. The TCR sequence derives from a man between 18 and 35 years old who received the YFV17D yellow fever vaccine. The sample here was CD4+ T cells sorted from PBMCs, taken approximately 16 days after the first yellow fever vaccination. The V call is TRBV14, the J call TRBJ1-1, with D perhaps TRBD1 (6 bases). CDR3 amino acids: CASSQDPWGASGTEAFF. CDR3 in DNA: TGTGCCAGCAGCCAAGATCCATGGGGGGCATCAGGTACTGAAGCTTTCTTT.